The subject of this entry is one TCR beta chain. V was shortened by 0 bases and J by 1 base, with 7 bases between the two germline ends. Germline V lookup: CDR1 SGDLS, CDR2 YYNGEE. The CDR3 runs 14 residues. Assay used: immunoSEQ multiplex PCR; TCRdb lists only in-frame clones, some missing. Among tens of thousands of clones listed, over 90% were seen once. This entry belongs to a study of control samples from healthy donors and cancer patients. Sequencing used blood. The TCR was taken from a woman aged 25 to 45 in good health. The chain has TRBV9 and TRBJ1-1, with D unresolved. CDR3 region: CASSVVRGNTEAFF. The CDR3 coding sequence is TGTGCCAGCAGCGTAGTTAGAGGGAACACTGAAGCTTTCTTT.